This T cell receptor (beta chain) is from a study of patients and donors after allogeneic stem cell transplantation. Germline V gene data show CDR1 as WNHNN and CDR2 as SYGVQD (reference sequence). This CDR3 spans 19 amino acids. After removal of 0 bases from V and 0 bases from J, the junction contained 6 bases not matched to a gene. TCRdb independently ran MiXCR on the RT-PCR reads; one entry per CDR3 protein. The sample consists of 800,000 to 1,000,000 distinct CDR3 sequences, approximately 19% of them appearing once. The receptor was isolated from a human donor who was either an allogeneic HSCT recipient or a stem cell or donor lymphocyte infusion donor (not recorded which). It is not recorded whose cells these are; they may come from a transplant donor. The genes are TRBV10-1 and TRBJ2-2, with 11 bases fitting TRBD2. Input material: blood, either unsorted or a sorted T cell fraction (not recorded which). The CDR3 reads CASSESSTSGSSNTGELFF. Written as DNA, the CDR3 is TGCGCCAGCAGTGAGTCATCCACTAGCGGGAGTTCGAACACCGGGGAGCTGTTTTTT.